This is a list of T cell receptor beta chains from one sample in a study of CD8+CD57+ T cells in acquired aplastic anemia. In TCRdb, the reads were re-called with MiXCR into one record per CDR3 protein. There are 150,000 to 200,000 distinct CDR3 sequences in the sample; 35% to 55% occur only once, and under 1.2% lies in the top ten. Source material: sorted CD4+, CD8+, or CD8+CD57+ T cells (not recorded which) from PBMCs. Receptor source: a human donor in good health. CDR3s include the opening cysteine and the closing phenylalanine or tryptophan. Fields, in order: J gene, CDR3 length, clone size, D gene, V gene, CDR3 DNA, CDR3 protein. D genes are given only for firm matches. Clone size is given for some rows only: seen once, a few or many times, or a class if the clone is expanded.

j_call: TRBJ2-7
cdr3_length: 13
clone_size: many
d_call: .
v_call: TRBV12-3/TRBV12-4
cdr3_nt: TGTGCCAGCAGTTTACAGAGGCTCGGCGAGCAGTACTTC
cdr3_aa: CASSLQRLGEQYF

j_call: TRBJ1-1
cdr3_length: 15
clone_size: few
d_call: TRBD1
v_call: TRBV25-1
cdr3_nt: TGTGCCAGCAGCACGTCCGGGACAGGGAACACTGAAGCTTTCTTT
cdr3_aa: CASSTSGTGNTEAFF

j_call: TRBJ1-2
cdr3_length: 16
clone_size: many
d_call: .
v_call: TRBV20-1
cdr3_nt: TGCAGTGCCCTCGGGCAGGGAAAAAACCGGGCGTATGGCTACACCTTC
cdr3_aa: CSALGQGKNRAYGYTF

j_call: TRBJ1-2
cdr3_length: 12
clone_size: .
d_call: .
v_call: TRBV24-1
cdr3_nt: TGTGCCACCAGTCGGGGGGACTATGGCTACACCTTC
cdr3_aa: CATSRGDYGYTF

j_call: TRBJ1-1
cdr3_length: 13
clone_size: .
d_call: .
v_call: TRBV20-1
cdr3_nt: TGCAGTGCTTCTCAGGACGGGAACACTGAAGCTTTCTTT
cdr3_aa: CSASQDGNTEAFF

j_call: TRBJ2-2
cdr3_length: 14
clone_size: many
d_call: TRBD1
v_call: TRBV10-3
cdr3_nt: TGTGCCATCGGACAGGGGGCGTTCACCGGGGAGCTGTTTTTT
cdr3_aa: CAIGQGAFTGELFF

j_call: TRBJ2-3
cdr3_length: 15
clone_size: .
d_call: TRBD2
v_call: TRBV25-1
cdr3_nt: TGTGCCAGCAGTTCCCTCGGACTAGCGGGGGGTACGCAGTATTTT
cdr3_aa: CASSSLGLAGGTQYF

j_call: TRBJ2-3
cdr3_length: 16
clone_size: .
d_call: TRBD1
v_call: TRBV2
cdr3_nt: TGTGCCAGCAGGGAAAGTCCCGGGACAGGGTTAGATACGCAGTATTTT
cdr3_aa: CASRESPGTGLDTQYF

j_call: TRBJ2-5
cdr3_length: 15
clone_size: many
d_call: TRBD2
v_call: TRBV9
cdr3_nt: TGTGCCAGCAGCGTACTTAGCGGGCCTCAAGAGACCCAGTACTTC
cdr3_aa: CASSVLSGPQETQYF

j_call: TRBJ2-7
cdr3_length: 14
clone_size: few
d_call: TRBD1
v_call: TRBV10-3
cdr3_nt: TGTGCCATCAGTCGGGGGACAGGGCCCTACGAGCAGTACTTC
cdr3_aa: CAISRGTGPYEQYF

j_call: TRBJ1-6
cdr3_length: 14
clone_size: many
d_call: .
v_call: TRBV6-1
cdr3_nt: TGTGCCAGCCTTCCCAGGGTAGTAGGTTCACCCCTCCACTTT
cdr3_aa: CASLPRVVGSPLHF

j_call: TRBJ2-5
cdr3_length: 12
clone_size: many
d_call: .
v_call: TRBV7-6
cdr3_nt: TGTGCCAGCAGCTTAGAGATGGGGACCCAGTACTTC
cdr3_aa: CASSLEMGTQYF

j_call: TRBJ2-7
cdr3_length: 13
clone_size: few
d_call: .
v_call: TRBV6-1
cdr3_nt: TGTGCCAGCAGTGAATGGGGCTCCTACGAGCAGTACTTC
cdr3_aa: CASSEWGSYEQYF

j_call: TRBJ2-3
cdr3_length: 15
clone_size: .
d_call: TRBD2
v_call: TRBV7-3
cdr3_nt: TGTGCCAGCAGCTTTGCGGCGGGAGGAACAGATACGCAGTATTTT
cdr3_aa: CASSFAAGGTDTQYF

j_call: TRBJ2-1
cdr3_length: 12
clone_size: .
d_call: .
v_call: TRBV5-1
cdr3_nt: TGCGCCAGTAGCCTTCCATCGAATGGGCAGTTCTTC
cdr3_aa: CASSLPSNGQFF

j_call: TRBJ2-4
cdr3_length: 14
clone_size: once
d_call: .
v_call: TRBV11-3
cdr3_nt: TGTGCCAGCACCGAGGACAGCAAGAAAAACATTCAGTACTTC
cdr3_aa: CASTEDSKKNIQYF

j_call: TRBJ2-7
cdr3_length: 15
clone_size: few
d_call: .
v_call: TRBV18
cdr3_nt: TGTGCCAGCCGGGGTCCGTCGAGTCCGGGATACGAGCAGTACTTC
cdr3_aa: CASRGPSSPGYEQYF